Each of the 13 T cell receptor beta chains below was sequenced from the same sample in a study of shared clonotypes between healthy human individuals. Using immunoSEQ multiplex PCR, the repertoire was profiled, and TCRdb retains in-frame clones only, with some absent. The sample yields some 2.1 million clones, over 85% seen once. Terminally differentiated effector memory CD45RA+ cells were excluded from the naive CD8 cells, which were CD45RO-negative and positively selected for CCR7. The sample was naive CD8+ T cells from PBMCs. Source of these receptors: a man aged 18 to 35 in good health. Some clones in this sample may be carry-over from other donors' samples.

This chain connects TRBV7-6 to TRBJ2-7; 7 bases are shared with TRBD1. The V gene end was trimmed by 4 bases and the J gene end by 5 bases; junction bases not matched to a gene: 11. The CDR3 has 15 amino acids. The germline gives CDR1 SGHVS, CDR2 FNYEAQ. The CDR3 is CASSSETGYVHEQYF. For the CDR3, the DNA is TGTGCCAGCAGCTCAGAGACAGGGTATGTCCACGAGCAGTACTTC. The full variable domain, in which reference TRBV7-6 and TRBJ2-7 provide the parts outside the CDR3, is GAGVSQSPRYKVTKRGQDVALRCDPISGHVSLYWYRQALGQGPEFLTYFNYEAQQDKSGLPNDRFSAERPEGSISTLTIQRTEQRDSAMYRCASSSETGYVHEQYFGPGTRLTVT.

The V and J genes are TRBV29-1 and TRBJ2-7, with D perhaps given as TRBD1 or TRBD2 (6 bases each). The germline CDR1 and CDR2 sequences are SQVTM and ANQGSEA. The CDR3 runs to 11 residues. V was pared by 4 bases and J by 6 bases, with 10 bases between. The DNA for the CDR3 is TGCAGCGTTGCAGGGGAGGTCGAGCAGTACTTC. It yields the protein CSVAGEVEQYF.

Notes on this clone: The same CDR3 can be traced to other DNA sequences in this sample. V is TRBV29-1 and J is TRBJ2-1; weak D call: TRBD1 (6 bases). V lost 7 bases and J 4 bases, leaving 8 bases between the germline ends. The CDR3 sequence is 11 residues long. Germline CDR1 is SQVTM and CDR2 is ANQGSEA. The chain's CDR3 is CSADSYNEQFF. The CDR3 DNA sequence: TGCAGCGCGGACAGTTACAATGAGCAGTTCTTC.

The chain couples TRBV27 to TRBJ1-5; TRBD1 might be the D (5 bases). The CDR3 has 14 residues. The germline CDR1 and CDR2 sequences are MNHEY and SMNVEV (reference sequence). Trimming pared 8 bases from V and 0 bases from J, leaving 11 bases between. CDR3 protein: CASGRGYSNQPQHF. The CDR3 DNA is TGTGCCAGCGGCCGGGGGTATAGCAATCAGCCCCAGCATTTT.

CDR3 loop: CASSLGSREQYF. The CDR3 DNA reads TGTGCCAGCAGCTTAGGGAGTAGGGAGCAGTACTTC. The chain is built from TRBV13 and TRBJ2-7, with D uncertain. CDR3 length: 12 residues. Germline-derived CDR1 and CDR2 are PRHDT and FYEKMQ (reference sequence). The V end lost 0 bases, the J end lost 7 bases, and 7 bases lay between the germline ends.

CDR3 sequence: CASSQDTQYF. The CDR3 DNA reads TGTGCCAGCAGCCAGGATACGCAGTATTTT. The chain carries TRBV2 and TRBJ2-3; D is unresolved. V lost 6 bases to trimming and J lost 6 bases, with 4 bases between them. This CDR3 has 10 amino acids. Germline V gene data show CDR1 as SNHLY and CDR2 as FYNNEI.

The genes are TRBV29-1 and TRBJ2-7, with D tentatively TRBD2 (6 bases). The CDR3 has 14 residues. Germline values: CDR1 SQVTM, CDR2 ANQGSEA. The ends were cut back, 3 bases at V and 2 bases at J, with 14 bases in the middle. This CDR3 reads CSVEGGINPYEQYF. In DNA, the CDR3 is TGCAGCGTTGAGGGAGGCATCAATCCCTACGAGCAGTACTTC.

This chain connects TRBV27 to TRBJ1-2; a possible D gene is TRBD1 (5 bases). V dropped 4 bases and J dropped 8 bases, with 11 bases sitting between them. In germline, CDR1 is MNHEY, CDR2 SMNVEV (reference sequence). The CDR3 length is 12 residues. CDR3 residues: CASSSGATGYTF. As DNA, the CDR3 is TGTGCCAGCAGTTCCGGGGCTACGGGCTACACCTTC.

The chain has TRBV29-1 and TRBJ2-7, with 7 bases matching TRBD1. Per the germline V gene, CDR1 is SQVTM and CDR2 is ANQGSEA. CDR3 length: 14 residues. V gave up 3 bases and J gave up 0 bases; unmatched junction bases: 5. Here the CDR3 reads CSVERTGFSYEQYF. The CDR3 nucleotides are TGCAGCGTTGAGAGGACAGGCTTCTCCTACGAGCAGTACTTC.

The V and J genes are TRBV19 and TRBJ1-2; no definite D call. Germline assignment: CDR1 LNHDA and CDR2 SQIVND (reference sequence). V was cut by 5 bases and J by 8 bases, with 9 bases left in between. This CDR3 region has 11 residues. In DNA form, the CDR3 reads TGTGCCAGTAGTTCGCAATGGGGCTACACCTTC. As protein: CASSSQWGYTF.

The chain recombines TRBV27 with TRBJ1-2, with a possible D match to TRBD1 (6 bases). Trimming took 7 bases from V and 2 from J, leaving 17 bases between them. CDR3 length equals 15 residues. Germline V gene data show CDR1 as MNHEY and CDR2 as SMNVEV (reference sequence). CDR3 sequence reads: CASTKGGSGNYGYTF. DNA of the CDR3: TGTGCCAGCACCAAGGGGGGGTCAGGGAACTATGGCTACACCTTC.

This clone was seen once. The rearrangement uses TRBV7-2 and TRBJ2-2, with 11 bases identical to TRBD2. Germline trimming cut 4 bases from V and 8 bases from J; bases unmatched to any gene: 9. The germline CDR1 and CDR2 sequences are SGHTA and FQGNSA. The CDR3 is 16 residues long. CDR3 sequence: CASSSPGLAAMGELFF. The CDR3 DNA is TGTGCCAGCAGCTCCCCGGGACTAGCGGCTATGGGGGAGCTGTTTTTT.

This chain uses TRBV4-1 with TRBJ2-2; the match to TRBD2 covers 12 bases. The CDR3 has 17 amino acids. Per germline, CDR1 MGHRA and CDR2 YSYEKL. The V gene end was trimmed by 2 bases and the J gene end by 3 bases; junction bases not matched to a gene: 4. DNA of the CDR3: TGCGCCAGCAGCCAAACCCCTAGCGGGAGGGACACCGGGGAGCTGTTTTTT. Its protein product is CASSQTPSGRDTGELFF.